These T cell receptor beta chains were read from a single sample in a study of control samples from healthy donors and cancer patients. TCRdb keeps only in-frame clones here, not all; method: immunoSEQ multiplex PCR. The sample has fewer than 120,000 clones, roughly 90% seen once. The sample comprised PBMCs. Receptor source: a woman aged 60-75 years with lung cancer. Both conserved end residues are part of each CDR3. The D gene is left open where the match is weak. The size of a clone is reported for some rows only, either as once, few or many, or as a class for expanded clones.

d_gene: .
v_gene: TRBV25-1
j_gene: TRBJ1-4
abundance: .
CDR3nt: TGTGCCAGCAGTGTAGCGGGAACTAATGAAAAACTGTTTTTT
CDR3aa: CASSVAGTNEKLFF

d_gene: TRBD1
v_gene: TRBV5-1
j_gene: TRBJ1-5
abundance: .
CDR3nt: TGCGCCAGCAGCTTGGTAGGGGACAGCGATCAGCCCCAGCATTTT
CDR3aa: CASSLVGDSDQPQHF

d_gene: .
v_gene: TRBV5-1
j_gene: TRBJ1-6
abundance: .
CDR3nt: TGCGCCAGCAGCTTGGTTGGGCCTAATTCACCCCTCCACTTT
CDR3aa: CASSLVGPNSPLHF

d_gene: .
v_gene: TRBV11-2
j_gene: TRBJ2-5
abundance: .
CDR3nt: TGTGCCAGCAGCTTATTGCGGGCCGCGAAAGAGACCCAGTACTTC
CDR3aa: CASSLLRAAKETQYF

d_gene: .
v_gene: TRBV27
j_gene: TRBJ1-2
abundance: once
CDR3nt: TGTGCCAGCAGTTTAAATGGCTACACCTTC
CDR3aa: CASSLNGYTF

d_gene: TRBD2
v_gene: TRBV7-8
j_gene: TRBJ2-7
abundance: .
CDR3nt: TGTGCCAGCAGCTTCCTTCCGGGACTAGCGGGTACCTACGAGCAGTACTTC
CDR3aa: CASSFLPGLAGTYEQYF

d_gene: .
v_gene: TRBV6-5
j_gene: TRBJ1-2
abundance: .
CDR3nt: TGTGCCAGCAGGGACAGCCCTTATGGCTACACCTTC
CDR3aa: CASRDSPYGYTF

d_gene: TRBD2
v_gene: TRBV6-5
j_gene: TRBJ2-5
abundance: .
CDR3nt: TGTGCCAGCAGGCCGGGACTAGCGGGGGGCCACCAATACTTC
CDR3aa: CASRPGLAGGHQYF

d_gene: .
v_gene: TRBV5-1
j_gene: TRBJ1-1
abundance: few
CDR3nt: TGCGCCAGCAGCTTGGAGGGGATTGAAGCTTTCTTT
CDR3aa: CASSLEGIEAFF

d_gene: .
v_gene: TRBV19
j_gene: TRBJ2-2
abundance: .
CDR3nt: TGTGCCAGTAGTGAGCCTCTTCCGAACACCGGGGAGCTGTTTTTT
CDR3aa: CASSEPLPNTGELFF

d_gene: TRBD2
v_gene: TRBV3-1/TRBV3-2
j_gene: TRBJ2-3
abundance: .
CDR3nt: TGTGCCAGCAGCCCTGGACTAGCGAGCACAGATACGCAGTATTTT
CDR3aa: CASSPGLASTDTQYF

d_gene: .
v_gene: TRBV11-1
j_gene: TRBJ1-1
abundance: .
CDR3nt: TGTGCCAGCAGCTTATCAGAGAACACTGAAGCTTTCTTT
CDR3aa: CASSLSENTEAFF

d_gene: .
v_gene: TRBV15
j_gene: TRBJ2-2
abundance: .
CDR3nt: TGTGCCACCAGCAGAGATCGGGGGAGGACCGGGGAGCTGTTTTTT
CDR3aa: CATSRDRGRTGELFF

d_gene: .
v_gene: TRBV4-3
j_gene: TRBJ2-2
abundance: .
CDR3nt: TGCGCCAGCAGCCAAGATGGGTCGAGTGGGACATTTGTCGGGGAGCTGTTTTTT
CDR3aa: CASSQDGSSGTFVGELFF

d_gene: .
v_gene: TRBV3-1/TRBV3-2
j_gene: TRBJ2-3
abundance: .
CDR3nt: TGTGCCAGCAGCCAAGATTTGGGACAAAGCACAGATACGCAGTATTTT
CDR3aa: CASSQDLGQSTDTQYF

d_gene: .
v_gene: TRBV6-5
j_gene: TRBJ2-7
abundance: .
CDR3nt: TGTGCCAGCAGTTACGAAGAGTATTCGGAGCAGTACTTC
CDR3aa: CASSYEEYSEQYF

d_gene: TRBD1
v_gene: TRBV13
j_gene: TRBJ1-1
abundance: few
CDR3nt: TGTGCCAGCAGCTTGCGACAGGGAGTTGAAGCTTTCTTT
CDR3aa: CASSLRQGVEAFF

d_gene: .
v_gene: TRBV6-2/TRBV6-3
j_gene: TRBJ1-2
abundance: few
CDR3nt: TGTGCCAGCAGTTCTCAGTTCTATGGCTACACCTTC
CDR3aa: CASSSQFYGYTF

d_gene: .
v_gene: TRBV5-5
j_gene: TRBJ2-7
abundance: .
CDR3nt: TGTGCCAGCAGCTTGGTGGGTTTTGCCCACGAGCAGTACTTC
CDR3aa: CASSLVGFAHEQYF

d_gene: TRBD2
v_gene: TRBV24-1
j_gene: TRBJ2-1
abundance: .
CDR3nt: TGTGCCACCAGTGATTCCTTCACTAGCGGCGATGAGCAGTTCTTC
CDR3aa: CATSDSFTSGDEQFF

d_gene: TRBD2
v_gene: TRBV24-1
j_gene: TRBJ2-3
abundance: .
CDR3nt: TGTGCCACCAGTGATTTGAAGCGGGAGGGCACAGATACGCAGTATTTT
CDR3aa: CATSDLKREGTDTQYF

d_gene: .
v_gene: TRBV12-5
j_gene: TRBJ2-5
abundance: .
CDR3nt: TGTGCTAGTGGCCCCGGTACGGTCAGGCAAGAGACCCAGTACTTC
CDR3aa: CASGPGTVRQETQYF

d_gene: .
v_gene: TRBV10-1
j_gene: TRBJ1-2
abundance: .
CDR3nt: TGCGCCAGCCCTTCGGGGGCAGGCGGCTACACCTTC
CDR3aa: CASPSGAGGYTF

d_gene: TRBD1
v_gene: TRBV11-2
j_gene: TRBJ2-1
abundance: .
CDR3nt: TGTGCCAGCAGCTCGACAGGGGCGTCCTACAATGAGCAGTTCTTC
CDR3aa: CASSSTGASYNEQFF

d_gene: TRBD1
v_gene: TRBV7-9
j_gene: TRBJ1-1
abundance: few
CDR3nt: TGTGCCAGCAGCCAACAGGGGGCGTCCACTGAAGCTTTCTTT
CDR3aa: CASSQQGASTEAFF

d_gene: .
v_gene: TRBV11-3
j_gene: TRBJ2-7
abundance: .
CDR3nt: TGTGCCAGCAGCTTAGACGAGACAGGATCCTACGAGCAGTACTTC
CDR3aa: CASSLDETGSYEQYF

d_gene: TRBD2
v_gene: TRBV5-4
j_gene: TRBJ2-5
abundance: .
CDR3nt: TGTGCCAGCAGCAAGGGACTAGCGGGACAAGAGACCCAGTACTTC
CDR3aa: CASSKGLAGQETQYF

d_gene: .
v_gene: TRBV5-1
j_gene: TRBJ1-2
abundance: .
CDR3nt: TGCGCCAGCAGCTCGGAACAGGCCCCTGGGACCTACACCTTC
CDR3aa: CASSSEQAPGTYTF

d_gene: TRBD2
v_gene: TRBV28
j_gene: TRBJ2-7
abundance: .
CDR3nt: TGTGCCAGCAGGACTAGCGGGAGCTCCTACGAGCAGTACTTC
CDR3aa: CASRTSGSSYEQYF

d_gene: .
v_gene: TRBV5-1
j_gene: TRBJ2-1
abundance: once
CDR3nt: TGCGCCAGCAGCTTGGGTGGCGAGAGCTCCTACAATGAGCAGTTCTTC
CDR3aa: CASSLGGESSYNEQFF

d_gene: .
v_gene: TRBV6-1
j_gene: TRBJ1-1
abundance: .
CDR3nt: TGTGCCAGCAGTGAATCAGGGGCACTATTAGACACTGAAGCTTTCTTT
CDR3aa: CASSESGALLDTEAFF

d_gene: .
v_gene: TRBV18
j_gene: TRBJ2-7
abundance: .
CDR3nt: TGTGCCAGCTCAGCTACCTACGAGCAGTACTTC
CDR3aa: CASSATYEQYF

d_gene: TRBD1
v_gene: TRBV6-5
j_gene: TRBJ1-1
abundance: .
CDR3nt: TGTGCCAGCAGTTACTCGAACAGGGGGCAGACTGAAGCTTTCTTT
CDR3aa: CASSYSNRGQTEAFF

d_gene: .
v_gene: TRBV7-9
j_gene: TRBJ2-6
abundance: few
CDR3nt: TGTGCCGGGCAGGCGGTCTCTGGGGCCAACGTCCTGACTTTC
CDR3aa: CAGQAVSGANVLTF

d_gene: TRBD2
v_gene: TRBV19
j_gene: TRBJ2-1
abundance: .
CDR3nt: TGTGCCAGTAGTATAAGCGGGGGGGCCATCGATGAGCAGTTCTTC
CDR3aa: CASSISGGAIDEQFF

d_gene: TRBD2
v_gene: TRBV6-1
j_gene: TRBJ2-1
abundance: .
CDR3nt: TGTGCCAGCAGTGAAATCCCCCCGGGACTAGCGGGATCTTACAATGAGCAGTTCTTC
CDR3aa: CASSEIPPGLAGSYNEQFF

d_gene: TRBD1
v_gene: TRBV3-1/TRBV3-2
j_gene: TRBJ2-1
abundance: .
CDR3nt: TGTGCCAGCAGCCCTACGCCGGGACAGAGTACTAGCTCCTACAATGAGCAGTTCTTC
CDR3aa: CASSPTPGQSTSSYNEQFF

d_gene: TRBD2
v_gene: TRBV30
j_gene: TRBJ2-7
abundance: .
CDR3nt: TGTGCCTCACTAGCGGGAGGCTCCTACGAGCAGTACTTC
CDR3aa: CASLAGGSYEQYF